Listed below are T cell receptor beta chains from one sample, sequenced in a study of blood T cell repertoires in COVID-19. The data were produced by immunoSEQ multiplex PCR, yet TCRdb's version contains in-frame clones alone and is incomplete. The sample has about 350,000 clones, under 95% seen once. The sample consisted of peripheral blood. The receptors originated from a woman under 30 who had recovered from COVID-19. The CDR3 runs from the conserved cysteine through the conserved F or W. The order of the fields is CDR3 DNA, CDR3 protein, clone size, V gene, J gene, CDR3 length, D gene. D genes are given only for firm matches. The size of a clone is reported for some rows only, either as once, few or many, or as a class for expanded clones.

DNA: TGTGCCACCAGTGAGAGACAAGCCGGGGAGCTGTTTTTT; CDR3: CATSERQAGELFF; size: NA; V: TRBV24-1; J: TRBJ2-2; length: 13; D: NA
DNA: TGCGCCAGCAGCCCGACAGACACAGATACGCAGTATTTT; CDR3: CASSPTDTDTQYF; size: NA; V: TRBV4-1; J: TRBJ2-3; length: 13; D: NA
DNA: TGTGCCAGCAGTCCGATGCGGGGTTATTCCTACAATGAGCAGTTCTTC; CDR3: CASSPMRGYSYNEQFF; size: once; V: TRBV27; J: TRBJ2-1; length: 16; D: NA
DNA: TGTGCCAGCAGCATTCGGAAACAGGGCGAGACCCAGTACTTC; CDR3: CASSIRKQGETQYF; size: NA; V: TRBV3-1/TRBV3-2; J: TRBJ2-5; length: 14; D: NA
DNA: TGTGCCTGGAAGCCCAGGGGCAACACTGAAGCTTTCTTT; CDR3: CAWKPRGNTEAFF; size: NA; V: TRBV30; J: TRBJ1-1; length: 13; D: NA
DNA: TGTGCCAGCAGTTCGCTTGTCACGGGGAACTATGGCTACACCTTC; CDR3: CASSSLVTGNYGYTF; size: NA; V: TRBV6-2/TRBV6-3; J: TRBJ1-2; length: 15; D: NA
DNA: TGTGCCACCAGCAGACAGCGGGAGGGCTGGTTGACAGATACGCAGTATTTT; CDR3: CATSRQREGWLTDTQYF; size: NA; V: TRBV15; J: TRBJ2-3; length: 17; D: TRBD2
DNA: TGCAGCGCATCCACAGGGGGGTCTTTAGGTGAGCAGTTCTTC; CDR3: CSASTGGSLGEQFF; size: NA; V: TRBV29-1; J: TRBJ2-1; length: 14; D: TRBD1
DNA: TGTGCCAGCTCACCACCGGTCCTAGCGGGAGGGACCTACAATGAGCAGTTCTTC; CDR3: CASSPPVLAGGTYNEQFF; size: NA; V: TRBV18; J: TRBJ2-1; length: 18; D: TRBD2
DNA: TGTGCCAGCAGCCACAGGACAGGGAATGGCTACACCTTC; CDR3: CASSHRTGNGYTF; size: NA; V: TRBV7-8; J: TRBJ1-2; length: 13; D: TRBD1
DNA: TGCAGCGTAGATTTCGACAGGGGGGGCTATGGCTACACCTTC; CDR3: CSVDFDRGGYGYTF; size: NA; V: TRBV29-1; J: TRBJ1-2; length: 14; D: TRBD1
DNA: TGTGCCAGCAGTCTGCGGGACGGGGAGCTGTTTTTT; CDR3: CASSLRDGELFF; size: NA; V: TRBV6-2/TRBV6-3; J: TRBJ2-2; length: 12; D: NA
DNA: TGTGCCAGCAGCCCCCGCGGGAGGGCCCCGCGGGATACGCAGTATTTT; CDR3: CASSPRGRAPRDTQYF; size: NA; V: TRBV11-3; J: TRBJ2-3; length: 16; D: TRBD2
DNA: TGTGCCAGCAGCGGACAGGCTGGAAACACCATATATTTT; CDR3: CASSGQAGNTIYF; size: NA; V: TRBV6-6; J: TRBJ1-3; length: 13; D: TRBD1
DNA: TGTGCCAGCAGCGTTAGCGGGAGTTCAGATACGCAGTATTTT; CDR3: CASSVSGSSDTQYF; size: NA; V: TRBV9; J: TRBJ2-3; length: 14; D: TRBD2
DNA: TGTGCCAGCAGCGTAGCCGGGACTAGAGTCACAGATACGCAGTATTTT; CDR3: CASSVAGTRVTDTQYF; size: NA; V: TRBV9; J: TRBJ2-3; length: 16; D: TRBD2
DNA: TGTGCCAGTAGTATAGGACAGGGGATCATGAACACTGAAGCTTTCTTT; CDR3: CASSIGQGIMNTEAFF; size: NA; V: TRBV19; J: TRBJ1-1; length: 16; D: TRBD1
DNA: TGTGCCAGCAGCTTATACGGGACATTCCAAGAGACCCAGTACTTC; CDR3: CASSLYGTFQETQYF; size: NA; V: TRBV7-9; J: TRBJ2-5; length: 15; D: NA
DNA: TGTGCCAGCAGTTTCCTTAGCGGGGGGTCCTACAATGAGCAGTTCTTC; CDR3: CASSFLSGGSYNEQFF; size: NA; V: TRBV27; J: TRBJ2-1; length: 16; D: TRBD2
DNA: TGTGCCAGCAGCGTAGTAGCGGGGGATAATTCACCCCTCCACTTT; CDR3: CASSVVAGDNSPLHF; size: NA; V: TRBV9; J: TRBJ1-6; length: 15; D: NA
DNA: TGTGCCAGCAGCCAAGCGGTTACCGGGGAGCTGTTTTTT; CDR3: CASSQAVTGELFF; size: NA; V: TRBV14; J: TRBJ2-2; length: 13; D: NA
DNA: TGTGCCAGCAGCCCGGGACTCCGCCCAGATACGCAGTATTTT; CDR3: CASSPGLRPDTQYF; size: NA; V: TRBV14; J: TRBJ2-3; length: 14; D: NA
DNA: TGTGCCAGTAGTGGGCTCGGGGGGGCAACTAACTATGGCTACACCTTC; CDR3: CASSGLGGATNYGYTF; size: NA; V: TRBV19; J: TRBJ1-2; length: 16; D: NA
DNA: TGTGCCAGCAGTCCCCGGACAGGGCGTTCTCCCGGGGAGCTGTTTTTT; CDR3: CASSPRTGRSPGELFF; size: NA; V: TRBV28; J: TRBJ2-2; length: 16; D: TRBD1
DNA: TGTGCCAGCAGTGCCGCGTCAAGACAAGAGACCCAGTACTTC; CDR3: CASSAASRQETQYF; size: NA; V: TRBV6-2/TRBV6-3; J: TRBJ2-5; length: 14; D: NA
DNA: TGCAGCGTTGACTGGACAGGGGACTATGGCTACACCTTC; CDR3: CSVDWTGDYGYTF; size: NA; V: TRBV29-1; J: TRBJ1-2; length: 13; D: TRBD1
DNA: TGTGCCAGTAGTGCGACCTGGGCAGGAAACACCATATATTTT; CDR3: CASSATWAGNTIYF; size: NA; V: TRBV19; J: TRBJ1-3; length: 14; D: NA
DNA: TGTGCCGCCGGCGGGAGAGTTGCCGGGGAGCTGTTTTTT; CDR3: CAAGGRVAGELFF; size: NA; V: TRBV2; J: TRBJ2-2; length: 13; D: TRBD2
DNA: TGTGCCAGTAGTATAGCCACTAGCGGGAGACGTCTACAAGAAGAGACCCAGTACTTC; CDR3: CASSIATSGRRLQEETQYF; size: once; V: TRBV19; J: TRBJ2-5; length: 19; D: TRBD2
DNA: TGTGCCAGCGATTTGAGGGGAGGCTCCTACAATGAGCAGTTCTTC; CDR3: CASDLRGGSYNEQFF; size: NA; V: TRBV27; J: TRBJ2-1; length: 15; D: NA
DNA: TGCGCCAGCAGTCCGGAGGACAGGGGGGGCACAGATACGCAGTATTTT; CDR3: CASSPEDRGGTDTQYF; size: NA; V: TRBV23-1; J: TRBJ2-3; length: 16; D: TRBD1
DNA: TGTGCCAGTAGTATCCAGGGGCAGGACTATGGCTACACCTTC; CDR3: CASSIQGQDYGYTF; size: NA; V: TRBV19; J: TRBJ1-2; length: 14; D: NA
DNA: TGTGCCAGCAGAGAACGGGACAGCATCTCACCCCTCCACTTT; CDR3: CASRERDSISPLHF; size: NA; V: TRBV11-3; J: TRBJ1-6; length: 14; D: TRBD1
DNA: TGTGCCAGCAGCGGGGGACTAGCGGGAGTTAATGCCCCCCTAACTGAGCAGTTCTTC; CDR3: CASSGGLAGVNAPLTEQFF; size: NA; V: TRBV9; J: TRBJ2-1; length: 19; D: TRBD2
DNA: TGCGCCAGCAGCCAATACCTTGGCAGGGGGCGAACTAACTATGGCTACACCTTC; CDR3: CASSQYLGRGRTNYGYTF; size: NA; V: TRBV4-3; J: TRBJ1-2; length: 18; D: TRBD1
DNA: TGTGCCAGCTCACCACCGGGCAGGCTTCGACAGCCCCAGCATTTT; CDR3: CASSPPGRLRQPQHF; size: few; V: TRBV18; J: TRBJ1-5; length: 15; D: NA
DNA: TGTGCCAGCTCACCAATGCTGCCTATATTCACAGATACGCAGTATTTT; CDR3: CASSPMLPIFTDTQYF; size: NA; V: TRBV18; J: TRBJ2-3; length: 16; D: NA
DNA: TGTGCCAGCAGCTTGGGCGGGACAGCTAGAAACACCATATATTTT; CDR3: CASSLGGTARNTIYF; size: once; V: TRBV5-5; J: TRBJ1-3; length: 15; D: TRBD1
DNA: TGTGCCAGCAGCGGACAGGATAGCAATCAGCCCCAGCATTTT; CDR3: CASSGQDSNQPQHF; size: once; V: TRBV6-5; J: TRBJ1-5; length: 14; D: TRBD1
DNA: TGTGCCAGCAGCCTCTCTCTAGCGGGGTCCTACAATGAGCAGTTCTTC; CDR3: CASSLSLAGSYNEQFF; size: NA; V: TRBV9; J: TRBJ2-1; length: 16; D: TRBD2
DNA: TGTGCCTGGAGTTTCGCAGGGGCGGCCTATGGCTACACCTTC; CDR3: CAWSFAGAAYGYTF; size: few; V: TRBV30; J: TRBJ1-2; length: 14; D: NA
DNA: TGTGCCAGCTCAACTTCAGGGGGCCAGGACTATGGCTACACCTTC; CDR3: CASSTSGGQDYGYTF; size: NA; V: TRBV18; J: TRBJ1-2; length: 15; D: TRBD1
DNA: TGTGCCTCCGGGACAGGGGCTAACTATGGCTACACCTTC; CDR3: CASGTGANYGYTF; size: NA; V: TRBV30; J: TRBJ1-2; length: 13; D: TRBD1
DNA: TGTGCCAGCAGTGAATCCCCCCGGGGGGATGGCTACACCTTC; CDR3: CASSESPRGDGYTF; size: NA; V: TRBV25-1; J: TRBJ1-2; length: 14; D: NA